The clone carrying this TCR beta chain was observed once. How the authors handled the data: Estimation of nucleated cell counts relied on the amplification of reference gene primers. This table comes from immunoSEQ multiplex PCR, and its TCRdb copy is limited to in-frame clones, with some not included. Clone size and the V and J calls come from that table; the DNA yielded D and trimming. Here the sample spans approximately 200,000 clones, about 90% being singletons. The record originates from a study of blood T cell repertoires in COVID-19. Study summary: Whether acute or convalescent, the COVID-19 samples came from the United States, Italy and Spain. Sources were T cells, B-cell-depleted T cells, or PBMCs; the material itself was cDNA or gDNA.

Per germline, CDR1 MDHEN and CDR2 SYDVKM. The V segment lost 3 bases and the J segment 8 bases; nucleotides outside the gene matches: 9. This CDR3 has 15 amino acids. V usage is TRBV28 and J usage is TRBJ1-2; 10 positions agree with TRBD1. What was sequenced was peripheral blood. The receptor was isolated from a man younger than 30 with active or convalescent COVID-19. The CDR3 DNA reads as TGTGCCAGCAGTTTCCCGGGACAGGGGACGTACGGCTACACCTTC. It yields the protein CASSFPGQGTYGYTF.